A single sample is the source of the 10 T cell receptor beta chains below, sequenced in a study of T cell repertoires in cytomegalovirus infection. TCRdb independently ran MiXCR on the reads; one entry per CDR3 protein. The table shows 200,000 or so distinct CDR3 sequences, with roughly 27% occurring only once. The sample comprised PBMCs. The receptors here all came from a human donor in good health (CMV status not recorded). Some clones in this sample may be carry-over from other donors' samples.

Points on this clonotype: A much larger clone differs from this one at a single base, so this may be a read error. The CDR3 DNA reads TGTGCCAGCAGCTTCGATAATTCACCCCTCCACTTT. Amino acids: CASSFDNSPLHF. The chain carries TRBV11-2 and TRBJ1-6, with D hard to call. The V gene's germline CDR1 is SGHAT and CDR2 FQNNGV. This CDR3 comprises 12 residues. Trimming took off 3 bases at V and 5 bases at J, with 2 bases between the two ends.

This clonotype was detected only a few times. V gene TRBV6-5 combines with J gene TRBJ1-2; 9 bases align to TRBD1. V lost 5 bases to trimming and J lost 5 bases; unmatched junction nucleotides: 3. This CDR3 spans 13 amino acids. Germline CDR1 is MNHEY and CDR2 is SVGAGI. Here the CDR3 reads CASSRGTGYGYTF. The CDR3 nucleotides are TGTGCCAGCAGTCGAGGGACAGGGTATGGCTACACCTTC.

V gene TRBV5-1 combines with J gene TRBJ1-1; 7 positions match TRBD1. Germline CDR1 is SGHRS and CDR2 is YFSETQ. V was pared by 9 bases and J by 2 bases, with 10 bases of the junction left unmatched. This CDR3 comprises 14 residues. Here the CDR3 reads CATSPGTENTEAFF. The DNA for the CDR3 is TGCGCCACCAGTCCCGGGACAGAAAACACTGAAGCTTTCTTT.

The V gene is TRBV5-1, the J gene TRBJ1-1; D unresolved. Germline CDR1 reads SGHRS; CDR2 reads YFSETQ. The CDR3 is 15 amino acids. V was pared by 0 bases and J by 2 bases, with 11 bases between. CDR3 sequence (DNA): TGCGCCAGCAGCTTGGAATCTCAGATTAACACTGAAGCTTTCTTT. Translating gives CASSLESQINTEAFF.

The V call is TRBV7-2, the J call TRBJ1-6; 9 bases fit TRBD1. This CDR3 is built from 15 residues. CDR1 and CDR2 (germline): SGHTA, FQGNSA. With V trimmed by 3 bases and J by 6 bases, 3 bases remained unmatched. CDR3 nucleotides: TGTGCCAGCAGCTTCCCGACAGGGGGTAATTCACCCCTCCACTTT. Translated: CASSFPTGGNSPLHF.

This chain joins TRBV6-2 or TRBV6-3 and TRBJ1-1; D is unresolved. The CDR3 has 15 residues. The V end was cut by 5 bases, the J end by 2 bases, with 15 bases between. Germline CDR1 and CDR2: MNHEY and SVGEGT. The CDR3 is CASSVPGDTNTEAFF. In nucleotides, the CDR3 is TGTGCCAGCAGTGTGCCGGGAGACACCAACACTGAAGCTTTCTTT.

This clonotype has a handful of counts. This sequence joins TRBV19 and TRBJ1-5; 7 bases map to TRBD1. V dropped 3 bases and J dropped 4; count of bases not matched to a gene: 3. CDR1 is LNHDA and CDR2 is SQIVND in the germline V gene (reference sequence). This CDR3 has 14 residues. In nucleotides, the CDR3 is TGTGCCAGTAGTATTGGGGGACAGAATCAGCCCCAGCATTTT. Its translation: CASSIGGQNQPQHF. The full variable domain, completed using reference TRBV19 and TRBJ1-5, is DGGITQSPKYLFRKEGQNVTLSCEQNLNHDAMYWYRQDPGQGLRLIYYSQIVNDFQKGDIAEGYSVSREKKESFPLTVTSAQKNPTAFYLCASSIGGQNQPQHFGDGTRLSIL.

This clonotype has at least ten counts. The V gene is TRBV7-8, the J gene TRBJ2-2, with 15 bases that match TRBD2. Trimming cost V 5 bases and J 2 bases; bases outside gene matches: 9. CDR1 and CDR2 from the germline V gene are SGHVS and FQNEAQ. The CDR3 is made up of 19 amino acids. The CDR3 sequence is CASSPKGLAGGINTGELFF. Here the CDR3 DNA reads TGTGCCAGCAGCCCAAAGGGACTAGCGGGGGGTATAAACACCGGGGAGCTGTTTTTT.

This clonotype showed up many times. The J gene is TRBJ1-2, the V gene TRBV7-6; D ambiguous. In germline, CDR1 is SGHVS, CDR2 FNYEAQ. The CDR3 loop spans 13 amino acids. The V and J ends lost 5 bases and 7 bases respectively, with 14 bases between them. The CDR3: CASSERSFGGYTF. The CDR3 DNA reads as TGTGCCAGCAGCGAAAGGTCCTTCGGTGGCTACACCTTC.

The chain couples TRBV5-4 to TRBJ2-5; D might be TRBD2 (6 bases). V was cut by 3 bases and J by 4 bases, with 16 bases left in between. The CDR3 spans 15 residues. From germline, CDR1 is SGHNT and CDR2 YYREEE (reference sequence). The chain's CDR3 is CASSSPGRGGETQYF. The CDR3 DNA reads TGTGCCAGCAGCTCTCCGGGACGGGGAGGAGAGACCCAGTACTTC.